This T cell receptor (beta chain) was observed in a study of blood T cells in healthy people across ages. Overall study findings and caveats: The authors considered diversity estimates from one million T cells to be underestimates.

As to this clonotype: Its specificity is not known.

V shed 6 bases, J shed 4 bases, and the junction held 10 bases outside the gene matches. Germline CDR1 reads KGHSH; CDR2 reads LQKENI. The CDR3 spans 15 residues. A second PCR, run for about 7 to 11 cycles, used a sample-barcoded 5' primer plus a J-beta primer mix. TCRdb analysed the 5' RACE reads with MiXCR anew, one entry per CDR3 protein. The top ten hold about 20% of the sample, which has about 830,000 distinct CDR3 sequences, roughly 64% seen once. The chain links TRBV18 to TRBJ2-5, with 8 bases matching TRBD1. Sequenced input: blood. The clonotype comes from a young man in good health. CDR3 coding DNA: TGTGCCAGCTCTCCGCCGGGACAGGTTCCAGAGACCCAGTACTTC. Protein: CASSPPGQVPETQYF.